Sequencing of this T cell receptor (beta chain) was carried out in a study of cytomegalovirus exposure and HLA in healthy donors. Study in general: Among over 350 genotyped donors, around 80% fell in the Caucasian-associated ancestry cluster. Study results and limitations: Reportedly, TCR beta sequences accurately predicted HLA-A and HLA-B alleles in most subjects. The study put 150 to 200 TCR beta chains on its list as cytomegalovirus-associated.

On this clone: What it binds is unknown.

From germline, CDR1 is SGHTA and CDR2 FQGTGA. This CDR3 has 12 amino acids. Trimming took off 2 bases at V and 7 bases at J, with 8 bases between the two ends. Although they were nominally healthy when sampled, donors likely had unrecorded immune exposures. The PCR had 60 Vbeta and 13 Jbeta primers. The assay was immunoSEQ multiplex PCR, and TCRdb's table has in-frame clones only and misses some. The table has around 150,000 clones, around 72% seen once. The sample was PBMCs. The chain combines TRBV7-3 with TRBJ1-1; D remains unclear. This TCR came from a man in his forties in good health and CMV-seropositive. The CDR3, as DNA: TGTGCCAGCAGCTTACCCAGAATTGAAGCTTTCTTT. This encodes CASSLPRIEAFF.